This TCR beta chain was recorded in a study of T cell repertoires in cytomegalovirus infection. TCRdb passed the reads through MiXCR, listing each CDR3 protein once. The sample contains some 100,000 distinct CDR3 sequences, about 25% of which appear only once. This CDR3 comprises 14 residues. CDR1 and CDR2 from the germline V gene are MNHEY and SVGEGT. V was trimmed by 0 bases and J by 6 bases, leaving 11 bases between them. The sequence was obtained from a human donor in good health (CMV status not recorded). Some clones in this sample may be carry-over from other donors' samples. The chain couples TRBV6-2 or TRBV6-3 to TRBJ1-1, with D possibly matching TRBD1 (5 bases). What was sequenced was CD8+ T cells from PBMCs. Here the CDR3 DNA reads TGTGCCAGCAGTTACTCCTTAGGGACCGCTGAAGCTTTCTTT. It encodes CASSYSLGTAEAFF.